The 25 T cell receptor beta chains below come from one sample, sequenced in a study of brain T cells in children with intractable seizures. Regarding time point: blood from clinic visit 5 months post-surgery; TSC patient then seizure free. Assay: immunoSEQ multiplex PCR; the TCRdb copy retains only in-frame clones and omits some. Among about 340,000 clones listed, about 93% were seen once. The sequencing used peripheral blood, collected roughly 5 months after surgery. The receptors come from a boy under three years old with tuberous sclerosis and intractable seizures.

At least ten counts were recorded for this clone. This chain links TRBV19 with TRBJ1-2, with a weak D call TRBD1 (6 bases). Trimming cost V 0 bases and J 0 bases, with 11 bases left between them. This CDR3 is built from 16 residues. Per the germline V gene, CDR1 is LNHDA and CDR2 is SQIVND (reference sequence). The CDR3 loop is CASSIEPDRSNYGYTF. CDR3 DNA sequence: TGTGCCAGTAGTATAGAGCCGGACAGATCTAACTATGGCTACACCTTC.

The chain carries TRBV6-5 and TRBJ2-3; D possibly corresponds to TRBD2 (6 bases). V was pared by 6 bases and J by 4 bases, with 17 bases between. CDR1 is MNHEY and CDR2 is SVGAGI in the germline V gene. CDR3 size: 15 residues. This CDR3 is CASRKGTPSPDTQYF. The CDR3 DNA follows: TGTGCCAGCAGAAAGGGGACTCCTAGCCCAGATACGCAGTATTTT.

The J gene is TRBJ2-3, the V gene TRBV3-1 (or the pseudogene TRBV3-2); unclear D gene. The V gene lost 4 bases and the J gene lost 0 bases, with 8 bases spanning the gap. CDR1 LGHDT and CDR2 YNNKEL come from the germline V gene (reference sequence). The CDR3 contains 14 residues. The DNA for the CDR3 is TGTGCCAGCAGCCCAGACTTAAGCACAGATACGCAGTATTTT. Protein: CASSPDLSTDTQYF.

J is TRBJ2-1 and V is TRBV9; the D gene is possibly TRBD2 (5 bases). Germline CDR1 reads SGDLS; CDR2 reads YYNGEE. This CDR3 has 18 residues. Trimming shortened V by 0 bases and J by 7 bases, and 23 bases separated the two germline ends. CDR3 amino acids: CASSVATMPSLVGNEQFF. The DNA of the CDR3 is TGTGCCAGCAGCGTAGCTACTATGCCTAGCTTGGTTGGAAATGAGCAGTTCTTC.

This rearrangement joins TRBV7-3 to TRBJ2-3; 9 nucleotides agree with TRBD2. The germline CDR1 and CDR2 sequences are SGHTA and FQGTGA. This CDR3 contains 15 residues. V lost 5 bases and J lost 1; bases outside the gene matches: 4. In DNA, the CDR3 is TGTGCCAGCAGCATAGCGGGAGAACGCACAGATACGCAGTATTTT. Translated: CASSIAGERTDTQYF.

This clone was seen only a few times. The chain couples TRBV2 to TRBJ2-2; no reliable D call. Germline CDR1 is SNHLY and CDR2 is FYNNEI. The CDR3 extends over 11 amino acids. V was trimmed by 9 bases and J by 4 bases, leaving 6 bases between them. This CDR3 is CASTFTGELFF. The DNA of the CDR3 is TGTGCCAGTACCTTCACCGGGGAGCTGTTTTTT.

This clone came up once. The V and J genes are TRBV11-3 and TRBJ2-5, with TRBD1 matching 8 bases. With V trimmed by 3 bases and J by 3 bases, 0 bases remained unmatched. This CDR3 region has 13 residues. Germline assignment: CDR1 SGHNT and CDR2 YENEEA. For the CDR3, the DNA is TGTGCCAGCAGCTTGGACAGGGAAGAGACCCAGTACTTC. This gives the protein CASSLDREETQYF. The full variable domain, its missing parts supplied by reference TRBV11-3 and TRBJ2-5, is EAGVVQSPRYKIIEKKQPVAFWCNPISGHNTLYWYLQNLGQGPELLIRYENEEAVDDSQLPKDRFSAERLKGVDSTLKIQPAELGDSAVYLCASSLDREETQYFGPGTRLLVL.

The gene calls are TRBV7-9 and TRBJ2-5, with TRBD2 matching over 7 bases. Germline lookup yields CDR1 SEHNR and CDR2 FQNEAQ (reference sequence). Germline trimming cut 5 bases from V and 1 base from J; bases unmatched to any gene: 1. This CDR3 is 13 amino acids long. CDR3 DNA sequence: TGTGCCAGCAGCCGCGGGGGCCAAGAGACCCAGTACTTC. As protein: CASSRGGQETQYF. The variable domain in full, with the rest retrieved from reference TRBV7-9 and TRBJ2-5, is DTGVSQNPRHKITKRGQNVTFRCDPISEHNRLYWYRQTLGQGPEFLTYFQNEAQLEKSRLLSDRFSAERPKGSFSTLEIQRTEQGDSAMYLCASSRGGQETQYFGPGTRLLVL.

The chain uses TRBV25-1 and TRBJ2-3, with no clear D. Deletions cut 11 bases from V and 2 bases from J, with 17 bases between. The germline CDR1 and CDR2 sequences are MGHDK and SYGVNS. The CDR3 length is 14 residues. CDR3 sequence (DNA): TGTGCCTCCGTCGGGCAGATTTTCACAGATACGCAGTATTTT. Translation gives CASVGQIFTDTQYF.

J is TRBJ1-1 and V is TRBV28, with D unresolved. This CDR3 comprises 11 residues. CDR1 and CDR2 from the germline V gene are MDHEN and SYDVKM. The V gene lost 6 bases and the J gene lost 11 bases, with 13 bases spanning the gap. The CDR3 coding sequence is TGTGCCAGCAGCCTTAGCGTTGTGGCTTTCTTT. Translating it yields CASSLSVVAFF. The full variable domain, its missing parts supplied by reference TRBV28 and TRBJ1-1, is DVKVTQSSRYLVKRTGEKVFLECVQDMDHENMFWYRQDPGLGLRLIYFSYDVKMKEKGDIPEGYSVSREKKERFSLILESASTNQTSMYLCASSLSVVAFFGQGTRLTVV.

V usage is TRBV24-1 and J usage is TRBJ1-5; D uncertain. Trimming stripped 3 bases from V and 9 bases from J, with 14 bases between. There are 14 residues in the CDR3. Germline assignment: CDR1 KGHDR and CDR2 SFDVKD. The CDR3: CATSDPTESGPQHF. The CDR3 bases are TGTGCCACCAGTGATCCCACGGAGTCCGGGCCCCAGCATTTT.

This chain connects TRBV29-1 to TRBJ2-3, with D unresolved. Looked up from germline, CDR1 is SQVTM and CDR2 is ANQGSEA. This CDR3 spans 12 amino acids. V lost 3 bases and J 2 bases, leaving 6 bases between the germline ends. CDR3 in DNA: TGCAGCGTTGACTCCCTCACAGATACGCAGTATTTT. Protein: CSVDSLTDTQYF.

This sequence joins TRBV27 and TRBJ1-5; D ambiguous. The CDR3 length is 20 residues. Between the trimmed V and J ends, which lost 6 bases and 0 bases, there was a span of 27 bases. Germline V CDR1 and CDR2: MNHEY, SMNVEV (reference sequence). This CDR3 reads CASSPFVGRGQSYSNQPQHF. CDR3 nucleotide sequence: TGTGCCAGCAGCCCTTTTGTGGGTAGAGGGCAGTCATATAGCAATCAGCCCCAGCATTTT.

The gene calls are TRBV6-6 and TRBJ1-1; D is unclear. The CDR3 consists of 13 residues. Trimming took off 0 bases at V and 7 bases at J, with 9 bases between the two ends. Germline V lookup: CDR1 MNHNY, CDR2 SVGAGI (reference sequence). The CDR3 region has the DNA TGTGCCAGCAGTTACTCTCAAAGGGTTGAAGCTTTCTTT. It specifies CASSYSQRVEAFF.

This chain links TRBV5-6 with TRBJ2-7; D not certain. Germline V gene lookup returns CDR1 SGHDT and CDR2 YYEEEE. The CDR3 runs 12 residues. V was trimmed by 4 bases and J by 7 bases, leaving 12 bases between them. For the CDR3, the DNA is TGTGCCAGCAGCCCGGACGGCCGGGAGCAGTACTTC. Translating gives CASSPDGREQYF.

CDR3 nucleotide sequence: TGCGCCAGCAGCCAAGGCTATTCACCCCTCCACTTT. Amino acid sequence: CASSQGYSPLHF. The chain is built from TRBV4-1 and TRBJ1-6; D is unresolved. The V end lost 1 base, the J end lost 8 bases, and 3 bases lay between the germline ends. CDR3 length equals 12 residues. Looked up from germline, CDR1 is MGHRA and CDR2 is YSYEKL.

The chain combines TRBV11-2 with TRBJ1-3; D is ambiguous. Germline CDR1 is SGHAT and CDR2 is FQNNGV. The CDR3 consists of 18 residues. V was cut by 1 base and J by 0 bases, with 16 bases left in between. In nucleotides, the CDR3 is TGTGCCAGCAGCTTAGTAGTGGGCGGGTTTGACTCTGGAAACACCATATATTTT. It codes for CASSLVVGGFDSGNTIYF.

The CDR3 sequence: CSASLNTEAFF. The CDR3 nucleotides read TGCAGTGCTAGTTTAAACACTGAAGCTTTCTTT. The chain carries TRBV20-1 and TRBJ1-1; no reliable D call. This CDR3 is 11 amino acids long. V was pared by 3 bases and J by 2 bases, with 4 bases between. The germline V gene has CDR1 DFQATT and CDR2 SNEGSKA (reference sequence).

This clone was observed a handful of times. V gene TRBV7-9 combines with J gene TRBJ2-7, with 8 bases lining up with TRBD1. J lost 0 bases, V lost 8 bases, and 3 bases had no gene match. The CDR3 loop spans 13 amino acids. CDR1 and CDR2 from the germline V gene are SEHNR and FQNEAQ (reference sequence). The DNA for the CDR3 is TGTGCCAGCCGGACAGGGACCTCCTACGAGCAGTACTTC. Residues: CASRTGTSYEQYF.

This chain connects TRBV6-6 to TRBJ2-3; no reliable D call. The CDR3 runs 16 residues. V dropped 7 bases and J dropped 0 bases, with 17 bases sitting between them. The V gene's germline CDR1 is MNHNY and CDR2 SVGAGI (reference sequence). The CDR3 DNA follows: TGTGCCAGCAACTCAGTCGACTGGGCTAGCACAGATACGCAGTATTTT. It yields the protein CASNSVDWASTDTQYF.

The chain carries TRBV9 and TRBJ1-1; 8 bases agree with TRBD1. CDR3 size: 15 residues. V lost 3 bases, J lost 4 bases, and 8 bases stayed unmatched. Germline V gene sequence: CDR1 SGDLS, CDR2 YYNGEE. For the CDR3, the DNA is TGTGCCAGCAGCGATAGGACAGGGCGGGGCACTGAAGCTTTCTTT. Protein: CASSDRTGRGTEAFF.

The J gene is TRBJ2-3, the V gene TRBV6-1, with 11 bases that match TRBD2. The V gene end was trimmed by 0 bases and the J gene end by 3 bases; junction bases not matched to a gene: 2. This CDR3 is 16 amino acids long. Germline V gene lookup returns CDR1 MNHNS and CDR2 SASEGT. The CDR3 DNA reads TGTGCCAGCAGTGAAGCTCTAGCGGGGGGTACAGATACGCAGTATTTT. It is translated as CASSEALAGGTDTQYF.

The chain recombines TRBV3-1 (or the pseudogene TRBV3-2) with TRBJ2-5, with 7 nucleotides matching TRBD2. V trimming: 1 base; J trimming: 5 bases; junction bases outside the gene matches: 13. The CDR3 has 17 amino acids. Germline lookup yields CDR1 LGHDT and CDR2 YNNKEL (reference sequence). For the CDR3, the DNA is TGTGCCAGCAGCCAAGTTTATAGCGGGCCCATTCTGGAGACCCAGTACTTC. Amino acid sequence: CASSQVYSGPILETQYF.

V is TRBV4-1 and J is TRBJ2-5; 11 nucleotides match TRBD2. With V trimmed by 0 bases and J by 5 bases, 11 bases remained unmatched. Germline values: CDR1 MGHRA, CDR2 YSYEKL. The CDR3 runs 18 residues. CDR3 coding DNA: TGCGCCAGCAGCCAAGAAGCTGTAGCGGGAGGGCGGGTGGAGACCCAGTACTTC. Residues: CASSQEAVAGGRVETQYF.

The chain joins TRBV12-3 or TRBV12-4 to TRBJ1-2; no clear D gene. The CDR3 is 12 residues long. V was trimmed by 3 bases and J by 7 bases, leaving 9 bases between them. CDR3 sequence reads: CASSLEAAGYTF. CDR3 nucleotides: TGTGCCAGCAGTTTGGAGGCGGCTGGCTACACCTTC.